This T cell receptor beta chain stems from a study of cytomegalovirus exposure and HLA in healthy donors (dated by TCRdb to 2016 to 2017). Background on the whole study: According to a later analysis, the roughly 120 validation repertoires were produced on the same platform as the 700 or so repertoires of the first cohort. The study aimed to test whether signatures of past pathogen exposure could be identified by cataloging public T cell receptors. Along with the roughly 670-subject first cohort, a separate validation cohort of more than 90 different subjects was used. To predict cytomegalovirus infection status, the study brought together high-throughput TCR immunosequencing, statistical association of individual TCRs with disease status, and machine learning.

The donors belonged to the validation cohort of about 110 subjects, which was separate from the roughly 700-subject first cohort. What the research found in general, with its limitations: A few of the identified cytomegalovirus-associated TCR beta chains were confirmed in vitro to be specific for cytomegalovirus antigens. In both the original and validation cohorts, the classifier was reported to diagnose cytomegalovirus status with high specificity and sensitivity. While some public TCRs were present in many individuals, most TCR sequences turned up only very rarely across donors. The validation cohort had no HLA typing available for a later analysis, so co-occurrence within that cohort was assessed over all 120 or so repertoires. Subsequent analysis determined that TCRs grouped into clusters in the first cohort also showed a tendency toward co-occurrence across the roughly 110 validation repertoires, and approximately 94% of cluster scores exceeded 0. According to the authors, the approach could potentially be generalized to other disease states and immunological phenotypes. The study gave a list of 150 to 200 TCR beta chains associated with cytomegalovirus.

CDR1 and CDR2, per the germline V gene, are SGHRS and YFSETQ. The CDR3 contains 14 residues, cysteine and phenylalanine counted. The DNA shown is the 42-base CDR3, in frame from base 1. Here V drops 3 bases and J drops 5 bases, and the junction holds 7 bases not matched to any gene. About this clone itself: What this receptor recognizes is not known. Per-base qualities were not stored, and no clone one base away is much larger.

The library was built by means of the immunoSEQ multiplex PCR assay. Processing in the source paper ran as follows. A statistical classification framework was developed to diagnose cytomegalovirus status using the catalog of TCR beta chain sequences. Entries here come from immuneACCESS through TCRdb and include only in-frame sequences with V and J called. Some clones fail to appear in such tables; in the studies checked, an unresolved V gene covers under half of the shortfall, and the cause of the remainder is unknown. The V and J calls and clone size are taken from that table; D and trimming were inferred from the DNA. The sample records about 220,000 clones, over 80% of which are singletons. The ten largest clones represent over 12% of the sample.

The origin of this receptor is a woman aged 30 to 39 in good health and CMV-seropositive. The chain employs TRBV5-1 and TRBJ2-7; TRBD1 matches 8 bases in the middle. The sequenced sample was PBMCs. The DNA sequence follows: TGCGCCAGCAGCTCCGGGCAGGGGGCCCACGAGCAGTACTTC. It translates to CASSSGQGAHEQYF.